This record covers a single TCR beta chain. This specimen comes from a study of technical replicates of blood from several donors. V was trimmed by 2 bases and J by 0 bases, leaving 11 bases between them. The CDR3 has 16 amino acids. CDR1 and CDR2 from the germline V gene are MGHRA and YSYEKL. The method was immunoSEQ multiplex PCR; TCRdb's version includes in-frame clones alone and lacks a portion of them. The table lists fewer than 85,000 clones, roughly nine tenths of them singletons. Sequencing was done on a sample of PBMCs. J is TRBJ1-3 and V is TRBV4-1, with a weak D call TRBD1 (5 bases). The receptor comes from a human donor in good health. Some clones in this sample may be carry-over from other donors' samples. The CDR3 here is CASSQIDRFSGNTIYF. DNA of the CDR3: TGCGCCAGCAGCCAAATTGACAGATTCTCTGGAAACACCATATATTTT.